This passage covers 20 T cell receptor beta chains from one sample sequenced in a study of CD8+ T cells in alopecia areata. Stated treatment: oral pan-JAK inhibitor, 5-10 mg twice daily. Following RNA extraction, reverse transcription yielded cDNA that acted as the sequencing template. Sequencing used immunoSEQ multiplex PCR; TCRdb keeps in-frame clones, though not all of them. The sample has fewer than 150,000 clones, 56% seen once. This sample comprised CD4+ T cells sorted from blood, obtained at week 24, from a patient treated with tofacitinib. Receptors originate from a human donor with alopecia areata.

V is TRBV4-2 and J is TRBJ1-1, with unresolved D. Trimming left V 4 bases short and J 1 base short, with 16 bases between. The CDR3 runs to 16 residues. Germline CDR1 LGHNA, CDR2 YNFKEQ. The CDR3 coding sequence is TGTGCCAGCAGCCCCCTGGGCAGTGTGACGAACACTGAAGCTTTCTTT. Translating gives CASSPLGSVTNTEAFF.

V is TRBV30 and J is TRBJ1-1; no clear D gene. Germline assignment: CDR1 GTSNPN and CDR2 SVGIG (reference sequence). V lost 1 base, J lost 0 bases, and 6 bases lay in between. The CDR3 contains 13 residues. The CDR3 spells CAWSGWLNTEAFF. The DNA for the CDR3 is TGTGCCTGGAGTGGGTGGTTGAACACTGAAGCTTTCTTT.

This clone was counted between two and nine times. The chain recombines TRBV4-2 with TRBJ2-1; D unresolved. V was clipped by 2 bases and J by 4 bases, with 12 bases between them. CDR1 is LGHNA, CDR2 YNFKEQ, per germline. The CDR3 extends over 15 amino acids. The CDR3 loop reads CASSQLRSRYNEQFF. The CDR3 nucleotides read TGTGCCAGCAGCCAACTCAGGAGCCGATACAATGAGCAGTTCTTC.

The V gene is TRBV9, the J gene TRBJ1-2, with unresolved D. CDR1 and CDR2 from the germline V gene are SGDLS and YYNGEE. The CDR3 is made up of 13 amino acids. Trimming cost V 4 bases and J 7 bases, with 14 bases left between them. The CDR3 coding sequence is TGTGCCAGCAGCTCCGCCCCCCGATTTGGCTACACCTTC. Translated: CASSSAPRFGYTF.

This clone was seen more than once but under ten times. As DNA, the CDR3 is TGTGCCAGCAGTTACTCGACGAGGGGAATGGAAGAGACCCAGTACTTC. Translating gives CASSYSTRGMEETQYF. V gene TRBV6-5 combines with J gene TRBJ2-5; D may match TRBD1 or TRBD2 (5 bases each). The CDR3 spans 16 residues. Trimming took 0 bases from V and 3 from J, leaving 14 bases between them. CDR1 and CDR2 from the germline V gene are MNHEY and SVGAGI.

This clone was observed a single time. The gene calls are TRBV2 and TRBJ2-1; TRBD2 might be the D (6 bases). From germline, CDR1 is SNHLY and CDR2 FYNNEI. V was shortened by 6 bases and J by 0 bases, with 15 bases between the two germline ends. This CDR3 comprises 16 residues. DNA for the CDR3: TGTGCCAGCAGAGAGCGGACTATCCACTCCTACAATGAGCAGTTCTTC. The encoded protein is CASRERTIHSYNEQFF.

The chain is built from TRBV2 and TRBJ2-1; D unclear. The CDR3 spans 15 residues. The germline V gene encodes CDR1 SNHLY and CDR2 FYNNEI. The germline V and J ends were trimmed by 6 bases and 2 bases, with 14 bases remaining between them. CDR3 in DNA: TGTGCCAGCAGAAGTACAGCCTTTACCTACAATGAGCAGTTCTTC. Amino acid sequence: CASRSTAFTYNEQFF.

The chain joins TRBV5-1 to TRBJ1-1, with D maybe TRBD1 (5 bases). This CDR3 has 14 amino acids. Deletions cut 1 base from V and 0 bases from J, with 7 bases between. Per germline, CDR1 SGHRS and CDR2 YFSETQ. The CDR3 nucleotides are TGCGCCAGCAGCTTGTCACAGGTGAACACTGAAGCTTTCTTT. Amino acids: CASSLSQVNTEAFF.

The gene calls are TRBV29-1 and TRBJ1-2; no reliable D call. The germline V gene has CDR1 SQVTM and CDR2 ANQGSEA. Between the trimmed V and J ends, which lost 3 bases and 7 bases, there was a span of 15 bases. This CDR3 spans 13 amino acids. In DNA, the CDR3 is TGCAGCGTTGATTCAGGAGTTTTAGGTGGCTACACCTTC. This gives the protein CSVDSGVLGGYTF.

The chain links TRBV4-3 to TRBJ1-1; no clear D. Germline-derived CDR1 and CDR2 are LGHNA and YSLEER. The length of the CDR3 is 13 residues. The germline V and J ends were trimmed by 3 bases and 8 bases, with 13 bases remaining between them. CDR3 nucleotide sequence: TGCGCCAGCAGCCAGGTTATTGATGGGGAAGCTTTCTTT. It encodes CASSQVIDGEAFF.

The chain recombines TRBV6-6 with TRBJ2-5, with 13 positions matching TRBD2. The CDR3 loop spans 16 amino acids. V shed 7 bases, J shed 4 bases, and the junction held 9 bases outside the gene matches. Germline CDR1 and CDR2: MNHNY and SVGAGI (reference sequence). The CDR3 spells CASNPRTSGGGETQYF. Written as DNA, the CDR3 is TGTGCCAGCAATCCGCGGACTAGCGGGGGAGGAGAGACCCAGTACTTC.

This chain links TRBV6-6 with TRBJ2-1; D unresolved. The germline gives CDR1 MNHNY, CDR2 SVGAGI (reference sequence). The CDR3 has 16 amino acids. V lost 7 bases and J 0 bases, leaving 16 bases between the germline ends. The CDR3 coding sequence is TGTGCCAGCATCCTCATCAGGAGACGCTCCTACAATGAGCAGTTCTTC. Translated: CASILIRRRSYNEQFF.

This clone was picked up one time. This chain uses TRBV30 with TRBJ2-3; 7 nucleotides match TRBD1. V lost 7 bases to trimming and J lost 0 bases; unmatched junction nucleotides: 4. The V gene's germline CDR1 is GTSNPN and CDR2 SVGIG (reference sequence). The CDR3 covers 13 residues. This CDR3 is CAFHRGSTDTQYF. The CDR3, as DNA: TGTGCCTTCCACAGGGGTAGCACAGATACGCAGTATTTT.

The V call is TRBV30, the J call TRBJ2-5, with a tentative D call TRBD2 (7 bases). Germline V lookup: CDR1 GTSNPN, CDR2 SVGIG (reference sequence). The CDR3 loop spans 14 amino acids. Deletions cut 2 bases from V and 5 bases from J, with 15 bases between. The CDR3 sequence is CAWSFAGAGETQYF. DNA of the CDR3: TGTGCCTGGAGTTTTGCGGGGGCCGGGGAGACCCAGTACTTC.

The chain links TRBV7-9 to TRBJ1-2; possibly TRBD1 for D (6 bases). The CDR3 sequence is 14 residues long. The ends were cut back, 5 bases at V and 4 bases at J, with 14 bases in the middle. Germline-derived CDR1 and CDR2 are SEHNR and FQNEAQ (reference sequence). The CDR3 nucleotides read TGTGCCAGCAGCGGGGGAGGCAGGGGCTATGGCTACACCTTC. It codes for CASSGGGRGYGYTF.

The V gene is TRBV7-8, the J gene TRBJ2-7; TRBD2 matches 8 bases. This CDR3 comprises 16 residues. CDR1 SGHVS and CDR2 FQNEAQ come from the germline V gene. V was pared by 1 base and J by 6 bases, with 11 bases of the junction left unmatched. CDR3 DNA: TGTGCCAGCAGCTTAGGGGTTAGCGGGGTAGGTAGCGAGCAGTACTTC. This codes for CASSLGVSGVGSEQYF. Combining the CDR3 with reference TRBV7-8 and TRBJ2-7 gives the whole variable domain GAGVSQSPRYKVAKRGQDVALRCDPISGHVSLFWYQQALGQGPEFLTYFQNEAQLDKSGLPSDRFFAERPEGSVSTLKIQRTQQEDSAVYLCASSLGVSGVGSEQYFGPGTRLTVT.

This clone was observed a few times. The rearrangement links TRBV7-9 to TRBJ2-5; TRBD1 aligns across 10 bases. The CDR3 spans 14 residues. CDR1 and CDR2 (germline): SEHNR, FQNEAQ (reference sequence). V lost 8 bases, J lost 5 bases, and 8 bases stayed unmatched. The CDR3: CASHEGTGDETQYF. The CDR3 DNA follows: TGTGCCAGCCACGAGGGGACAGGGGACGAGACCCAGTACTTC.

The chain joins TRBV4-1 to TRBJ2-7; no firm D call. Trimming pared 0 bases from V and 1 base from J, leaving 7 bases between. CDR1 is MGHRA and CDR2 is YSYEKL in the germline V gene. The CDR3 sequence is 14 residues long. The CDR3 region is CASSQDPTSYEQYF. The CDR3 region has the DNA TGCGCCAGCAGCCAAGATCCGACTTCCTACGAGCAGTACTTC.

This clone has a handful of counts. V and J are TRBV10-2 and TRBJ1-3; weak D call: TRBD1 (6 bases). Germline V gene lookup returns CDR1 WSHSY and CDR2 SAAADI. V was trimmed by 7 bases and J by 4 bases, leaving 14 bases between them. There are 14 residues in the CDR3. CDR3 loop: CASNEQGVGNTIYF. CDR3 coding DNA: TGCGCCAGCAACGAACAGGGCGTAGGAAACACCATATATTTT.

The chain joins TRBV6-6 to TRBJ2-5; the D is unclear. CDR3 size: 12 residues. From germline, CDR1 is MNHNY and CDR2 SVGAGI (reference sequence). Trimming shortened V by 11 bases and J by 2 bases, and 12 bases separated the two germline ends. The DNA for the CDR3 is TGTGCCGCCGGGCAAATACAAGAGACCCAGTACTTC. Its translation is CAAGQIQETQYF.